These T cell receptor beta chains were read from a single sample in a study of blood T cell repertoires in COVID-19. Using immunoSEQ multiplex PCR, the repertoire was profiled, and TCRdb retains in-frame clones only, with some absent. In the table there are fewer than 350,000 clones, approximately 89% of which are singletons. Sequencing was performed on peripheral blood. The receptors here all came from a woman aged 60-70 years with COVID-19, enrolled during active disease. CDR3s include the opening cysteine and the closing phenylalanine or tryptophan. The D gene is left open where the match is weak. Not all rows give a size; the values are once, few, many and, for expanded clones, a class.

v_gene: TRBV6-4; d_gene: NA; abundance: NA; len: 12; j_gene: TRBJ1-6; CDR3nt: TGTGCCAGCAGTGATAATAATTCACCCCTCCACTTT; CDR3aa: CASSDNNSPLHF
v_gene: TRBV19; d_gene: NA; abundance: NA; len: 14; j_gene: TRBJ1-1; CDR3nt: TGTGCCAGTAGTGTCAGGGGACTGAACACTGAAGCTTTCTTT; CDR3aa: CASSVRGLNTEAFF
v_gene: TRBV27; d_gene: NA; abundance: NA; len: 17; j_gene: TRBJ2-2; CDR3nt: TGTGCCAGCAGTTTATCATGGAGCCGGAGGTACACCGGGGAGCTGTTTTTT; CDR3aa: CASSLSWSRRYTGELFF
v_gene: TRBV4-1; d_gene: TRBD1; abundance: NA; len: 15; j_gene: TRBJ1-2; CDR3nt: TGCGCCAGCAGGGATGCACAGGGGGCTGACTATGGCTACACCTTC; CDR3aa: CASRDAQGADYGYTF
v_gene: TRBV28; d_gene: TRBD1; abundance: NA; len: 14; j_gene: TRBJ2-2; CDR3nt: TGTGCCAGCAGGCCAGGGGGCGGAACCGGGGAGCTGTTTTTT; CDR3aa: CASRPGGGTGELFF
v_gene: TRBV28; d_gene: NA; abundance: NA; len: 11; j_gene: TRBJ1-1; CDR3nt: TGTGCCACCGGGGGGAACACTGAAGCTTTCTTT; CDR3aa: CATGGNTEAFF
v_gene: TRBV23-1; d_gene: TRBD1; abundance: once; len: 15; j_gene: TRBJ2-7; CDR3nt: TGCGCCAGCAGTCAATCGAACAGGGGGCTCTACGAGCAGTACTTC; CDR3aa: CASSQSNRGLYEQYF
v_gene: TRBV19; d_gene: TRBD1; abundance: NA; len: 13; j_gene: TRBJ2-7; CDR3nt: TGTGCCAGTAGTGTTCAGGGGGACTACGAGCAGTACTTC; CDR3aa: CASSVQGDYEQYF
v_gene: TRBV11-2; d_gene: NA; abundance: NA; len: 12; j_gene: TRBJ1-1; CDR3nt: TGTGCCAGCAGCTTAGAGACAGTTGAAGCTTTCTTT; CDR3aa: CASSLETVEAFF
v_gene: TRBV29-1; d_gene: NA; abundance: NA; len: 12; j_gene: TRBJ2-5; CDR3nt: TGCAGCTATATAGCGGAGTCGGAGACCCAGTACTTC; CDR3aa: CSYIAESETQYF
v_gene: TRBV3-1/TRBV3-2; d_gene: NA; abundance: NA; len: 12; j_gene: TRBJ1-2; CDR3nt: TGTGCCAGCAGCCAAGGGGTCGGGGGCTACACCTTC; CDR3aa: CASSQGVGGYTF
v_gene: TRBV5-1; d_gene: TRBD1; abundance: NA; len: 14; j_gene: TRBJ1-2; CDR3nt: TGCGCCAGCAGCTCAGGGGACAGGGACTATGGCTACACCTTC; CDR3aa: CASSSGDRDYGYTF
v_gene: TRBV5-1; d_gene: NA; abundance: once; len: 14; j_gene: TRBJ2-3; CDR3nt: TGCGCCAGCAGCTTGGGTGATTTGAGCGATACGCAGTATTTT; CDR3aa: CASSLGDLSDTQYF
v_gene: TRBV18; d_gene: NA; abundance: NA; len: 15; j_gene: TRBJ1-6; CDR3nt: TGTGCCAGCTCACCCCCAGGAGGGAGAAATTCACCCCTCCACTTT; CDR3aa: CASSPPGGRNSPLHF
v_gene: TRBV7-9; d_gene: NA; abundance: NA; len: 13; j_gene: TRBJ1-2; CDR3nt: TGTGCCAGCAGCTTAGACAGGGTAGGCGGCTACACCTTC; CDR3aa: CASSLDRVGGYTF
v_gene: TRBV19; d_gene: NA; abundance: NA; len: 14; j_gene: TRBJ1-2; CDR3nt: TGTGCCAGTAGTACCCGGACAGCTAACTATGGCTACACCTTC; CDR3aa: CASSTRTANYGYTF
v_gene: TRBV18; d_gene: TRBD1; abundance: NA; len: 15; j_gene: TRBJ2-7; CDR3nt: TGTGCCAGCTCACAACCGGGACAGGGGGTCTACGAGCAGTACTTC; CDR3aa: CASSQPGQGVYEQYF
v_gene: TRBV2; d_gene: NA; abundance: NA; len: 15; j_gene: TRBJ2-7; CDR3nt: TGTGCCAGCAAGGTTGACAGCTCTAAGATTGGCGAGCAGTACTTC; CDR3aa: CASKVDSSKIGEQYF
v_gene: TRBV4-1; d_gene: NA; abundance: NA; len: 18; j_gene: TRBJ1-2; CDR3nt: TGCGCCAGCAGCCGAACCGGAGCCGGGACAAGGGTCAACTATGGCTACACCTTC; CDR3aa: CASSRTGAGTRVNYGYTF
v_gene: TRBV19; d_gene: TRBD1; abundance: NA; len: 15; j_gene: TRBJ1-6; CDR3nt: TGTGCCAGTAGTGGATGGACAGGGACGGATTCACCCCTCCACTTT; CDR3aa: CASSGWTGTDSPLHF